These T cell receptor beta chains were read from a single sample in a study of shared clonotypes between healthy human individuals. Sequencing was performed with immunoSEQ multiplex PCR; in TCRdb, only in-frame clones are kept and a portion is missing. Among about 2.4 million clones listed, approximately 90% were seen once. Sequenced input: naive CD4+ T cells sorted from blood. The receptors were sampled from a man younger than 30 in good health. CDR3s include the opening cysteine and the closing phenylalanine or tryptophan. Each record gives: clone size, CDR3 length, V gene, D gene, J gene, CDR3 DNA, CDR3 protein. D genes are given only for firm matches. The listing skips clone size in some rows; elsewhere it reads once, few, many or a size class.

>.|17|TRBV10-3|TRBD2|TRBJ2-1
TGTGCCATCAGTGCCCTACTCTTAGCGGGGGGGGGCAATGAGCAGTTCTTC
CAISALLLAGGGNEQFF
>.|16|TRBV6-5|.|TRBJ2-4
TGTGCCAGCAGTTCACAGGGCCGAGGGTCCAAAAACATTCAGTACTTC
CASSSQGRGSKNIQYF
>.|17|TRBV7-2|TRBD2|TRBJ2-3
TGTGCCAGCAGCTTAGTGGGGACTAGCGGGGGCACAGATACGCAGTATTTT
CASSLVGTSGGTDTQYF
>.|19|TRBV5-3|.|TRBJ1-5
TGTGCCAGAAGCTTTCCACCCTCTGGTGACCTCGGGGGCAATCAGCCCCAGCATTTT
CARSFPPSGDLGGNQPQHF
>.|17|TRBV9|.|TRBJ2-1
TGTGCCAGCAGCCCCCGGGGGTCCGCAGGGCGTGAGGGTGAGCAGTTCTTC
CASSPRGSAGREGEQFF
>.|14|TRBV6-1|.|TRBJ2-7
TGTGCCAGTGAGCTAAGTACGACTAGGGGGGAGCAGTACTTC
CASELSTTRGEQYF
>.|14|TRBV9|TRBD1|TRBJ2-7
TGTGCCAGCAGCACCTGGGACAGAACCTACGAGCAGTACTTC
CASSTWDRTYEQYF
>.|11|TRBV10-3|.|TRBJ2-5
TGTGCCATCAGTGAAAGAGAGACCCAGTACTTC
CAISERETQYF
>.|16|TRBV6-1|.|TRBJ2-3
TGTGCCAGCAGTGAAGCCTTCGGGCGGTACACAGATACGCAGTATTTT
CASSEAFGRYTDTQYF
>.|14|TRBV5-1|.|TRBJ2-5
TGCGCCAGCAGCTTTAGCGGAGCCCAAGAGACCCAGTACTTC
CASSFSGAQETQYF
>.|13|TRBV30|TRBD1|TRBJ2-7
TGTGCCTGGACCAGCAAAAGGGTGGACAGGGGGTACTTC
CAWTSKRVDRGYF
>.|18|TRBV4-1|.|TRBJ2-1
TGCGCCAGCAGCCAAGATGAGGGCAGGGCGAACGCCTACAATGAGCAGTTCTTC
CASSQDEGRANAYNEQFF
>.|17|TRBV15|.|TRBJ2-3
TGTGCCACCAGCAGAGATACGGGGGTTTTACGCACAGATACGCAGTATTTT
CATSRDTGVLRTDTQYF
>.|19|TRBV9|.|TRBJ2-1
TGTGCCAGCAGCGTAGTTTCCGGGTGGCAGGGAAAGGGTAACAATGAGCAGTTCTTC
CASSVVSGWQGKGNNEQFF
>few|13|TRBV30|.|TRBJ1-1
TGTGCCTGGAAAATCGTGGGTGGAGATGAAGCTTTCTTT
CAWKIVGGDEAFF
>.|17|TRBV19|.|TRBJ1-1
TGTGCCAGTTCTCGCTCGACAGGAGAGGTGGGGAACACTGAAGCTTTCTTT
CASSRSTGEVGNTEAFF
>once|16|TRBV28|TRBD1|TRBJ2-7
TGTGCCAGCAAACCTCCACTTGGGACAGGGCCGTCCGAGCAGTACTTC
CASKPPLGTGPSEQYF
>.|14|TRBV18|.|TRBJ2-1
TGTGCCAGCTCACCCCAGGCAGCAAACAATGAGCAGTTCTTC
CASSPQAANNEQFF
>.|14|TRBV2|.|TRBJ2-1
TGTGCCAGCAGTTCCGGGGGTGTCGGGAATGAGCAGTTCTTC
CASSSGGVGNEQFF
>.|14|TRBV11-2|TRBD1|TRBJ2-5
TGTGCCAGCAGCTTGGCAGGGGGCCGAGAGACCCAGTACTTC
CASSLAGGRETQYF
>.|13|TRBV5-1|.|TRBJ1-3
TGCGCCAGCAGCTACACCCCTGGAAACACCATATATTTT
CASSYTPGNTIYF
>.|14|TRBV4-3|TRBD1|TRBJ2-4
TGCGCCAGCAGCACAACGGGACAGGGGAACATTCAGTACTTC
CASSTTGQGNIQYF
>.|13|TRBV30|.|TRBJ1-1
TGTGCCTGGCGAGAGGGTCGGAACACTGAAGCTTTCTTT
CAWREGRNTEAFF
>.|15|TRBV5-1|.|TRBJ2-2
TGCGCCAGCAGCTTGCTCAGGTCGAACACCGGGGAGCTGTTTTTT
CASSLLRSNTGELFF
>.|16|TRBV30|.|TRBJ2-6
TGTGCCTGGAGTGTACCCGGGAGCTCTGGGGCCAACGTCCTGACTTTC
CAWSVPGSSGANVLTF
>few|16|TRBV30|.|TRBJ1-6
TGTGCCTGGAGGCCCCCAGGGCTCCCTGATAATTCACCCCTCCACTTT
CAWRPPGLPDNSPLHF
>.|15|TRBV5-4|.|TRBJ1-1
TGTGCCAGCAGTTATGGTGGGGGGATGGAAACTGAAGCTTTCTTT
CASSYGGGMETEAFF
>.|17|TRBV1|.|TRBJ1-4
TGCACCAGCAGCCAAGATCTGGGCCCAGTAACTAATGAAAAACTGTTTTTT
CTSSQDLGPVTNEKLFF
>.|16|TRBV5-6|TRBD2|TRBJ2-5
TGTGCCAGCAGCCTCAATGGCGGGGGGACTCAAGAGACCCAGTACTTC
CASSLNGGGTQETQYF
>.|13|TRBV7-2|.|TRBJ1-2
TGTGCCAGCAGCCGAGGGGGAACCTATGGCTACACCTTC
CASSRGGTYGYTF
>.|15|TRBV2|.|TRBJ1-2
TGTGCCAGCAGGACTCCCCAGGGACCTAACTATGGCTACACCTTC
CASRTPQGPNYGYTF